The entry that follows covers one T cell receptor beta chain sequence. Generated by immunoSEQ multiplex PCR, the TCRdb table keeps only in-frame clones and is missing some. The sample holds approximately 120,000 clones, approximately 80% seen once. These data come from a study of blood T cell repertoires in COVID-19. About the research overall: Sources were T cells, B-cell-depleted T cells, or PBMCs; the material itself was cDNA or gDNA.

Trimming shortened V by 6 bases and J by 0 bases, and 12 bases separated the two germline ends. CDR1 is MDHEN, CDR2 SYDVKM, per germline. There are 16 residues in the CDR3. Sequencing used peripheral blood. This TCR came from a woman aged 80 or over with active or convalescent COVID-19. The chain joins TRBV28 to TRBJ2-6; D unclear. The CDR3 region is CASRYRGASGANVLTF. In nucleotides, the CDR3 is TGTGCCAGCAGGTATCGTGGAGCCTCTGGGGCCAACGTCCTGACTTTC.